One and the same sample provided the 32 T cell receptor beta chains below, sequenced in a study of CD8 T cells in Susac syndrome. The authors reverse transcribed roughly 0.45 to 1 ug RNA with random hexamers. TCRdb re-analysed the immunoSEQ multiplex PCR reads in MiXCR, keeping a single row per CDR3 protein. The sample holds approximately 210,000 distinct CDR3 sequences; about 95% are singletons and the top ten take roughly 0.1%. Sequencing was performed on CD4+ T cells from PBMCs. Receptors were obtained from a human donor with multiple sclerosis.

This clonotype was seen a single time. The chain links TRBV23-1 to TRBJ2-7; D may correspond to TRBD1 or TRBD2 (6 bases each). TRBV23-1 falls under the ORF class, with uncertain function. The CDR3 runs to 16 residues. The germline V and J ends were trimmed by 0 bases and 3 bases, with 15 bases remaining between them. The CDR3: CASSQSGRGQRYEQYF. The CDR3 bases are TGCGCCAGCAGTCAATCGGGCCGGGGGCAGCGCTACGAGCAGTACTTC.

This clonotype was seen just once. The CDR3 DNA follows: TGTGCCAGCAGCCAAGGGGTGTCCGGCGGGAGACAGCAGCAGTACTTC. Protein sequence: CASSQGVSGGRQQQYF. The chain combines TRBV3-1 with TRBJ2-1; 7 bases align to TRBD2. The DNA matches TRBJ2-7 better at its end, which makes the J call doubtful. This CDR3 is 16 amino acids long. The germline V gene has CDR1 LGHDT and CDR2 YNNKEL (reference sequence).

The rearrangement joins TRBV30 to TRBJ2-1; 8 bases are shared with TRBD2. The V segment lost 6 bases and the J segment 0 bases; nucleotides outside the gene matches: 7. CDR3 length equals 15 residues. CDR1 is GTSNPN, CDR2 SVGIG, per germline (reference sequence). The CDR3 nucleotides are TGTGCCTGCCAACTAGCGGTGAGCTCCTACAATGAGCAGTTCTTC. Protein: CACQLAVSSYNEQFF.

The chain joins TRBV29-1 to TRBJ2-5; no clear D. Looked up from germline, CDR1 is SQVTM and CDR2 is ANQGSEA. Deletions cut 1 base from V and 3 bases from J, with 9 bases between. The CDR3 totals 13 residues. The CDR3 DNA reads TGCAGCGTTGAAGTGATAGTAAAAGAGACCCAGTACTTC. Protein sequence: CSVEVIVKETQYF.

This chain connects TRBV20-1 to TRBJ1-2, with a weak D call TRBD1 (6 bases). The CDR3 has 12 amino acids. The V end was cut by 3 bases, the J end by 3 bases, with 8 bases between. Germline V gene data show CDR1 as DFQATT and CDR2 as SNEGSKA (reference sequence). The CDR3 sequence: CSASSGDYGYTF. Written as DNA, the CDR3 is TGCAGTGCTAGCTCAGGGGACTATGGCTACACCTTC.

The rearrangement joins TRBV20-1 to TRBJ2-3, with a tentative D call TRBD2 (6 bases). V was trimmed by 2 bases and J by 3 bases, leaving 12 bases between them. Germline V CDR1 and CDR2: DFQATT, SNEGSKA (reference sequence). This CDR3 is built from 14 residues. The CDR3 here is CSARSEGRTDTQYF. The CDR3 DNA reads TGCAGTGCTAGATCGGAGGGGCGGACAGATACGCAGTATTTT.

V and J are TRBV28 and TRBJ2-5; 11 positions match TRBD1. The germline V gene has CDR1 MDHEN and CDR2 SYDVKM. With V trimmed by 5 bases and J by 5 bases, 7 bases remained unmatched. The CDR3 is 15 amino acids. The CDR3 protein is CASSTLDRGHETQYF. In DNA form, the CDR3 reads TGTGCCAGCAGTACCCTGGACAGGGGGCACGAGACCCAGTACTTC. The entire variable domain, with the rest obtained from reference TRBV28 and TRBJ2-5, is as follows: DVKVTQSSRYLVKRTGEKVFLECVQDMDHENMFWYRQDPGLGLRLIYFSYDVKMKEKGDIPEGYSVSREKKERFSLILESASTNQTSMYLCASSTLDRGHETQYFGPGTRLLVL.

This sequence joins TRBV13 and TRBJ2-1; D gene ambiguous. Trimming cost V 2 bases and J 7 bases, with 15 bases left between them. The germline V gene has CDR1 PRHDT and CDR2 FYEKMQ (reference sequence). The CDR3 spans 15 residues. The CDR3, as DNA: TGTGCCAGCAGCTTACGGCGGTACGTGGGGAATGAGCAGTTCTTC. Its protein is CASSLRRYVGNEQFF.

Comments on this clonotype: An end of the junction differs from the germline gene, which may be a read error. The chain carries TRBV29-1 and TRBJ2-3; 7 positions agree with TRBD2. Per the germline V gene, CDR1 is SQVTM and CDR2 is ANQGSEA. The CDR3 loop spans 15 amino acids. The CDR3 nucleotides are TGCAGCGCCCCGGGACCCGGGGGGAGCACAGATGCGCAGTATTTT. Translating it yields CSAPGPGGSTDAQYF.

This clonotype was seen just once. The chain has TRBV29-1 and TRBJ2-3, with 10 nucleotides matching TRBD2. CDR3 length equals 13 residues. V was pared by 4 bases and J by 6 bases, with 4 bases of the junction left unmatched. Looked up from germline, CDR1 is SQVTM and CDR2 is ANQGSEA. The CDR3 nucleotides read TGCAGCGTTGCAGCGGGAGGGTTGGATACGCAGTATTTT. It is translated as CSVAAGGLDTQYF.

This chain joins TRBV19 and TRBJ2-5; D is perhaps TRBD2 (5 bases). Trimming cost V 4 bases and J 7 bases, with 13 bases left between them. Germline V gene lookup returns CDR1 LNHDA and CDR2 SQIVND (reference sequence). There are 13 residues in the CDR3. The CDR3 region is CASSTDSLVTQYF. CDR3 sequence (DNA): TGTGCCAGTAGTACGGACTCCTTGGTGACCCAGTACTTC.

The CDR3 is CATSRDPQGIGYTF. The CDR3 nucleotides read TGTGCCACCAGCAGAGATCCACAGGGAATTGGCTACACCTTC. V is TRBV15 and J is TRBJ1-2, with D tentatively TRBD1 (6 bases). From germline, CDR1 is LNHNV and CDR2 YYDKDF (reference sequence). The CDR3 spans 14 residues. The germline V and J ends were trimmed by 0 bases and 7 bases, with 12 bases remaining between them. The variable domain in full, with the rest retrieved from reference TRBV15 and TRBJ1-2, is DAMVIQNPRYQVTQFGKPVTLSCSQTLNHNVMYWYQQKSSQAPKLLFHYYDKDFNNEADTPDNFQSRRPNTSFCFLDIRSPGLGDTAMYLCATSRDPQGIGYTFGSGTRLTVV.

The V and J genes are TRBV30 and TRBJ2-7; D may correspond to TRBD1 or TRBD2 (5 bases each). From germline, CDR1 is GTSNPN and CDR2 SVGIG (reference sequence). This CDR3 is 14 amino acids long. V was clipped by 4 bases and J by 2 bases, with 15 bases between them. The CDR3 region has the DNA TGTGCCTGGACCTCCGAAGTGGGGGCCTACGAGCAGTACTTC. It specifies CAWTSEVGAYEQYF.

The rearrangement uses TRBV25-1 and TRBJ2-1; D is perhaps TRBD1 or TRBD2 (5 bases each). Trimming left V 1 base short and J 11 bases short, with 9 bases between. Looked up from germline, CDR1 is MGHDK and CDR2 is SYGVNS. CDR3 length equals 12 residues. The CDR3 is CASSEFWGQQFF. CDR3 DNA: TGTGCCAGCAGTGAATTTTGGGGACAGCAGTTCTTC.

The chain is built from TRBV6-5 and TRBJ1-6; 9 bases match TRBD1. This CDR3 is 14 amino acids long. Trimming took 2 bases from V and 10 from J; bases not matched to a gene: 3. Germline V gives CDR1 MNHEY, CDR2 SVGAGI. Here the CDR3 reads CASSYRTGDSPLHF. Written as DNA, the CDR3 is TGTGCCAGCAGTTACAGGACAGGGGACTCACCCCTCCACTTT.

The chain combines TRBV29-1 with TRBJ2-1; 9 nucleotides align to TRBD2. V gave up 4 bases and J gave up 6 bases; unmatched junction bases: 13. Germline V CDR1 and CDR2: SQVTM, ANQGSEA. This CDR3 has 16 amino acids. In DNA form, the CDR3 reads TGCAGCGTTGCTAGCGGGGCATTTTATAGGGCCAATGAGCAGTTCTTC. As protein: CSVASGAFYRANEQFF.

This clonotype came up once. The chain combines TRBV6-1 with TRBJ2-5; 12 nucleotides match TRBD2. The V and J ends lost 8 bases and 5 bases, in that order; junction bases with no gene match: 12. In germline, CDR1 is MNHNS, CDR2 SASEGT. The CDR3 totals 16 residues. The CDR3 reads CASLSLAGGPLETQYF. The CDR3 region has the DNA TGTGCCAGCCTCAGTCTAGCGGGAGGGCCATTGGAGACCCAGTACTTC.

The CDR3 DNA sequence: TGTGCCAGCACCTCCAGCGCTAGCGGGAGCAATGAGCAGTTCTTC. Protein product: CASTSSASGSNEQFF. The chain employs TRBV9 and TRBJ2-1; 10 bases are a match to TRBD2. The CDR3 runs to 15 residues. The ends lost 6 bases at V and 6 bases at J; junction bases unmatched: 9. The germline V gene has CDR1 SGDLS and CDR2 YYNGEE.

This sequence joins TRBV7-8 and TRBJ2-7; maybe TRBD1 (6 bases). V was shortened by 5 bases and J by 9 bases, with 20 bases between the two germline ends. This CDR3 spans 14 amino acids. Germline V CDR1 and CDR2: SGHVS, FQNEAQ. Here the CDR3 reads CASSPVGATWVQYF. CDR3 coding DNA: TGTGCCAGCAGCCCCGTGGGGGCAACCTGGGTGCAGTACTTC.

The V gene is TRBV28, the J gene TRBJ1-1; D is perhaps TRBD1 (6 bases). The CDR3 consists of 15 residues. Germline CDR1 and CDR2: MDHEN and SYDVKM. V dropped 2 bases and J dropped 4 bases, with 14 bases sitting between them. This CDR3 is CASSLPSGASTEAFF. CDR3 nucleotide sequence: TGTGCCAGCAGTTTACCCTCGGGGGCGAGCACTGAAGCTTTCTTT.

The chain recombines TRBV28 with TRBJ2-1; 7 nucleotides line up with TRBD1. Trimming cost V 3 bases and J 7 bases; bases outside gene matches: 6. Germline-derived CDR1 and CDR2 are MDHEN and SYDVKM. The CDR3 runs 14 residues. The CDR3 region has the DNA TGTGCCAGCAGTTTGGACAGGACCGTAAATGAGCAGTTCTTC. Translating it yields CASSLDRTVNEQFF.

The V and J genes are TRBV9 and TRBJ2-7; the D call may be TRBD1 or TRBD2 (5 bases each). Trimming took off 4 bases at V and 3 bases at J, with 11 bases between the two ends. Looked up from germline, CDR1 is SGDLS and CDR2 is YYNGEE. The CDR3 contains 13 residues. The CDR3 is CASSRGAGYEQYF. CDR3 nucleotides: TGTGCCAGCAGCCGAGGGGCGGGCTACGAGCAGTACTTC.

V gene TRBV6-1 combines with J gene TRBJ1-2; 8 nucleotides align to TRBD1. Trimming removed 4 bases from V and 7 bases from J; junction bases left unmatched: 11. The germline V gene encodes CDR1 MNHNS and CDR2 SASEGT. The CDR3 contains 15 residues. CDR3 amino acids: CASSAMETGGSGYTF. The CDR3 DNA is TGTGCCAGCAGTGCTATGGAAACAGGGGGTAGTGGCTACACCTTC.

The CDR3 reads CASSRLSGGSYEQYF. Written as DNA, the CDR3 is TGCGCCAGCAGTCGTTTGTCCGGAGGTTCCTACGAGCAGTACTTC. This chain joins TRBV23-1 and TRBJ2-7; possibly TRBD2 for D (5 bases). TRBV23-1 is an open reading frame whose function is uncertain. Trimming took 4 bases from V and 1 from J, leaving 14 bases between them. The CDR3 contains 15 residues.

This chain connects TRBV29-1 to TRBJ1-5; D is unresolved. The CDR3 contains 12 residues. Germline values: CDR1 SQVTM, CDR2 ANQGSEA. Between the trimmed V and J ends, which lost 4 bases and 3 bases, there was a span of 7 bases. The CDR3 bases are TGCAGCGTTGGGGGTACCAATCAGCCCCAGCATTTT. Amino acids: CSVGGTNQPQHF.

This rearrangement joins TRBV12-3 or TRBV12-4 to TRBJ2-1; 9 nucleotides agree with TRBD2. The CDR3 runs 14 residues. V was pared by 7 bases and J by 8 bases, with 9 bases of the junction left unmatched. The CDR3 spells CASTQGGRVDEQFF. Written as DNA, the CDR3 is TGTGCCAGCACCCAGGGCGGGAGGGTAGATGAGCAGTTCTTC.

This clonotype showed up just once. V gene TRBV12-3 or TRBV12-4 combines with J gene TRBJ2-5, with D hard to call. With 3 bases removed from V and 0 bases from J, the gap between germline ends came to 11 bases. The CDR3 length is 15 residues. The CDR3 spells CASSFFQDHQETQYF. In DNA form, the CDR3 reads TGTGCCAGCAGTTTCTTCCAGGATCACCAAGAGACCCAGTACTTC.

V gene TRBV5-1 combines with J gene TRBJ2-5; 10 bases map to TRBD1. The V segment lost 4 bases and the J segment 1 base; nucleotides outside the gene matches: 7. This CDR3 spans 16 amino acids. The germline V gene encodes CDR1 SGHRS and CDR2 YFSETQ. The CDR3 loop is CASSGTTGGPQETQYF. DNA of the CDR3: TGCGCCAGCAGCGGGACGACAGGGGGCCCCCAAGAGACCCAGTACTTC.

The chain employs TRBV12-3 or TRBV12-4 and TRBJ1-5; TRBD1 is a possible D gene (5 bases). The CDR3 loop spans 15 amino acids. Trimming stripped 3 bases from V and 4 bases from J, with 13 bases between. The CDR3 nucleotides read TGTGCCAGCAGTTTGCAGGGAGTCGGTAATCAGCCCCAGCATTTT. This encodes CASSLQGVGNQPQHF.

The chain recombines TRBV5-1 with TRBJ2-2; maybe TRBD1 (6 bases). Germline CDR1 reads SGHRS; CDR2 reads YFSETQ. This CDR3 has 16 residues. Trimming cost V 0 bases and J 7 bases, with 16 bases left between them. This chain's CDR3 is CASSLATGSVIGELFF. The CDR3 nucleotides read TGCGCCAGCAGCTTGGCCACAGGGAGCGTGATCGGGGAGCTGTTTTTT.

The V gene is TRBV18, the J gene TRBJ2-1; D remains unclear. Germline V gives CDR1 KGHSH, CDR2 LQKENI. The V end lost 4 bases, the J end lost 7 bases, and 2 bases lay between the germline ends. This CDR3 region has 10 residues. CDR3 bases: TGTGCCAGCTCACTAAATGAGCAGTTCTTC. This encodes CASSLNEQFF.

The chain combines TRBV19 with TRBJ2-2; no firm D call. CDR1 is LNHDA, CDR2 SQIVND, per germline (reference sequence). Trimming took off 9 bases at V and 7 bases at J, with 6 bases between the two ends. The CDR3 has 10 residues. Here the CDR3 DNA reads TGTGCCAGCCGAAGCGGGGAGCTGTTTTTT. Its translation: CASRSGELFF.